These 15 T cell receptor beta chains originate from one sample sequenced in a study of OX40 agonist ivuxolimab in advanced cancers. TCRdb keeps only in-frame clones here, not all; method: immunoSEQ multiplex PCR. The table lists more than 45,000 clones, approximately 83% of them singletons. The sample consisted of CD4+ or CD8+ T cells sorted from blood, taken in a trial of the OX40 agonist ivuxolimab. The receptors originated from an adult with an advanced solid tumor such as melanoma, head and neck, liver or kidney cancer.

This rearrangement joins TRBV7-9 to TRBJ2-1; weak D call: TRBD1 (6 bases). The CDR3 has 15 residues. With 8 bases removed from V and 9 bases from J, the gap between germline ends came to 23 bases. Germline values: CDR1 SEHNR, CDR2 FQNEAQ (reference sequence). This CDR3 is CASLSGMGAFGEQFF. DNA of the CDR3: TGTGCCAGCTTATCGGGTATGGGGGCCTTTGGTGAGCAGTTCTTC.

As concerns this clone: Germline is not matched at one junction end, which may reflect a read error. The rearrangement uses TRBV4-2 and TRBJ1-2; D might be TRBD1 (6 bases). The germline V gene encodes CDR1 LGHNA and CDR2 YNFKEQ. The CDR3 covers 12 residues. CDR3 loop: CASSFHGQRRSF. For the CDR3, the DNA is TGTGCCAGCAGCTTTCACGGACAGAGAAGAAGCTTC.

The chain joins TRBV7-2 to TRBJ1-4, with a possible D match to TRBD1 (6 bases). The CDR3 has 18 amino acids. Germline values: CDR1 SGHTA, CDR2 FQGNSA. V gave up 2 bases and J gave up 3 bases, with 19 bases separating them. The CDR3 DNA follows: TGTGCCAGCAGCTTATTCTACAGGGCCACCACCTCTAATGAAAAACTGTTTTTT. It yields the protein CASSLFYRATTSNEKLFF.

V gene TRBV5-6 combines with J gene TRBJ1-2; D is uncertain. Germline assignment: CDR1 SGHDT and CDR2 YYEEEE. V lost 4 bases to trimming and J lost 0 bases, with 16 bases between them. This CDR3 spans 16 amino acids. The CDR3 DNA sequence: TGTGCCAGCAGCACCATGGCCTGGGGAGCTAACTATGGCTACACCTTC. Translated: CASSTMAWGANYGYTF.

V gene TRBV19 combines with J gene TRBJ2-1; no clear D. CDR1 is LNHDA, CDR2 SQIVND, per germline (reference sequence). V shed 11 bases and J shed 7 bases, with 18 bases lying between them. This CDR3 spans 13 amino acids. CDR3 coding DNA: TGTGCCTCCCAGACCCCCCCGGAGAATGAGCAGTTCTTC. Its translation: CASQTPPENEQFF.

The J gene is TRBJ2-3, the V gene TRBV29-1; 7 bases align to TRBD2. From germline, CDR1 is SQVTM and CDR2 ANQGSEA. The CDR3 sequence is 14 residues long. Trimming at V came to 4 bases and at J to 2 bases, leaving 6 bases not matched to a gene. The CDR3 is CSVVVQRDTDTQYF. CDR3 sequence (DNA): TGCAGCGTTGTTGTACAGCGGGACACAGATACGCAGTATTTT.

V and J are TRBV27 and TRBJ1-5; D is possibly TRBD1 (6 bases). Germline V lookup: CDR1 MNHEY, CDR2 SMNVEV (reference sequence). This CDR3 has 14 amino acids. V dropped 2 bases and J dropped 3 bases, with 8 bases sitting between them. The CDR3 region has the DNA TGTGCCAGCAGTTTAGGACAGACCAATCAGCCCCAGCATTTT. Its translation: CASSLGQTNQPQHF.

This clone came up once. The rearrangement links TRBV5-6 to TRBJ2-1; weak D call: TRBD2 (5 bases). CDR3 length equals 11 residues. Germline CDR1 reads SGHDT; CDR2 reads YYEEEE. V lost 3 bases and J 12 bases, leaving 10 bases between the germline ends. The CDR3 DNA reads TGTGCCAGCAGCTCGGGGATTGGGCAGTTCTTC. Its protein product is CASSSGIGQFF.

This clone was recorded only once. The CDR3 DNA sequence: TGTGCCAGCAGCTCCGGGACTAGCGGGTTCGAGCAGTACTTC. Protein: CASSSGTSGFEQYF. The genes are TRBV7-2 and TRBJ2-7, with 12 bases identical to TRBD2. Germline loops: CDR1 SGHTA, CDR2 FQGNSA. Trimming took 4 bases from V and 6 from J; bases not matched to a gene: 4. The CDR3 has 14 residues.

The gene calls are TRBV9 and TRBJ2-7; 7 positions agree with TRBD1. The CDR3 loop spans 15 amino acids. Germline CDR1 is SGDLS and CDR2 is YYNGEE. V was clipped by 1 base and J by 4 bases; unmatched bases: 8. The CDR3 sequence: CASSVFFDRAYEQYF. The CDR3, as DNA: TGTGCCAGCAGCGTATTCTTTGACAGGGCATACGAGCAGTACTTC. The whole variable domain, filled in from reference TRBV9 and TRBJ2-7, reads DSGVTQTPKHLITATGQRVTLRCSPRSGDLSVYWYQQSLDQGLQFLIQYYNGEERAKGNILERFSAQQFPDLHSELNLSSLELGDSALYFCASSVFFDRAYEQYFGPGTRLTVT.

The rearrangement uses TRBV4-1 and TRBJ1-2, with unresolved D. There are 14 residues in the CDR3. Germline values: CDR1 MGHRA, CDR2 YSYEKL. With 1 base removed from V and 8 bases from J, the gap between germline ends came to 14 bases. The CDR3 nucleotides read TGCGCCAGCAGCCAAGTCGAAGGTCAACACGGCTACACCTTC. This sequence encodes CASSQVEGQHGYTF.

The J gene is TRBJ1-6, the V gene TRBV7-8; D remains ambiguous. V was cut by 1 base and J by 7 bases, with 5 bases left in between. Per germline, CDR1 SGHVS and CDR2 FQNEAQ. CDR3 length: 13 residues. CDR3 amino acids: CASSLDRNSPLHF. The CDR3 DNA is TGTGCCAGCAGCTTAGATCGGAATTCACCCCTCCACTTT.

This clone was picked up a small number of times. The J gene is TRBJ2-5, the V gene TRBV18; 7 bases are shared with TRBD1. Germline CDR1 KGHSH, CDR2 LQKENI. V lost 6 bases, J lost 5 bases, and 9 bases stayed unmatched. The CDR3 totals 14 residues. The CDR3 region is CASSPGQWKETQYF. The CDR3 DNA reads TGTGCCAGCTCGCCGGGACAGTGGAAGGAGACCCAGTACTTC.

This chain uses TRBV7-8 with TRBJ1-5; D gene ambiguous. The CDR3 is made up of 15 amino acids. The V end lost 2 bases, the J end lost 1 base, and 9 bases lay between the germline ends. Germline V gene sequence: CDR1 SGHVS, CDR2 FQNEAQ. CDR3 region: CASSLFFDSNQPQHF. The CDR3 DNA reads TGTGCCAGCAGCTTATTTTTCGACAGCAATCAGCCCCAGCATTTT.

The chain combines TRBV6-1 with TRBJ2-1; D might be TRBD1 (6 bases). V was trimmed by 5 bases and J by 7 bases, leaving 12 bases between them. CDR1 MNHNS and CDR2 SASEGT come from the germline V gene. CDR3 length equals 13 residues. The CDR3 protein is CASSFTGLNEQFF. The DNA for the CDR3 is TGTGCCAGCAGTTTTACAGGGCTGAATGAGCAGTTCTTC.